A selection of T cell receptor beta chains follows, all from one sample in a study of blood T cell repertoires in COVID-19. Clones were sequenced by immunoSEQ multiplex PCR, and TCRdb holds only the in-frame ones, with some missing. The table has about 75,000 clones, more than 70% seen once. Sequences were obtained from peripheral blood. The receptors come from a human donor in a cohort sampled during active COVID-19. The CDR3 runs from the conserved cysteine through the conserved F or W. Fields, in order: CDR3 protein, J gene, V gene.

CDR3 protein: CASSQRGGPAKNIQYF; J gene: TRBJ2-4; V gene: TRBV3-1/TRBV3-2
CDR3 protein: CASSLRQGWVTNEKLFF; J gene: TRBJ1-4; V gene: TRBV11-3
CDR3 protein: CASSLTGATYEQYF; J gene: TRBJ2-7; V gene: TRBV5-1
CDR3 protein: CASSFPGQSYEQYF; J gene: TRBJ2-7; V gene: TRBV28
CDR3 protein: CSARDSREQYF; J gene: TRBJ2-7; V gene: TRBV20-1
CDR3 protein: CAWRQGGNEKLFF; J gene: TRBJ1-4; V gene: TRBV30
CDR3 protein: CASSEAGVRRNEQFF; J gene: TRBJ2-1; V gene: TRBV25-1
CDR3 protein: CASRWEGSSYEQYF; J gene: TRBJ2-7; V gene: TRBV6-5
CDR3 protein: CSVEGRARTEAFF; J gene: TRBJ1-1; V gene: TRBV29-1
CDR3 protein: CASSLGGGLNSNQPQHF; J gene: TRBJ1-5; V gene: TRBV5-1
CDR3 protein: CASSPGERGVTNTGELFF; J gene: TRBJ2-2; V gene: TRBV11-3
CDR3 protein: CASSYGGQRYEQYF; J gene: TRBJ2-7; V gene: TRBV6-2/TRBV6-3
CDR3 protein: CATALRGLAGGVNYNEQFF; J gene: TRBJ2-1; V gene: TRBV19
CDR3 protein: CASRREGYEQYF; J gene: TRBJ2-7; V gene: TRBV12-3/TRBV12-4
CDR3 protein: CATSRETGLGYEQYF; J gene: TRBJ2-7; V gene: TRBV15
CDR3 protein: CAGQGLANTDTQYF; J gene: TRBJ2-3; V gene: TRBV7-9
CDR3 protein: CASRGLAGGFQETQYF; J gene: TRBJ2-5; V gene: TRBV5-1
CDR3 protein: CASSSTGSGGYEAFF; J gene: TRBJ1-1; V gene: TRBV28
CDR3 protein: CASHKTGEAQYF; J gene: TRBJ2-3; V gene: TRBV6-6
CDR3 protein: CASSLAQGGGEAFF; J gene: TRBJ1-1; V gene: TRBV7-9
CDR3 protein: CASSHDRVFLYEQYF; J gene: TRBJ2-7; V gene: TRBV7-9
CDR3 protein: CASSTFGGLNTGELFF; J gene: TRBJ2-2; V gene: TRBV19
CDR3 protein: CASSVDRAVGELFF; J gene: TRBJ2-2; V gene: TRBV10-1
CDR3 protein: CASSPLRQLNTEAFF; J gene: TRBJ1-1; V gene: TRBV3-1/TRBV3-2
CDR3 protein: CASSLSTGKEKLFF; J gene: TRBJ1-4; V gene: TRBV5-1
CDR3 protein: CASHSPGLAVLGQFF; J gene: TRBJ2-1; V gene: TRBV11-3
CDR3 protein: CASSLGDRGNQPQHF; J gene: TRBJ1-5; V gene: TRBV7-6
CDR3 protein: CASSLGGGGKTQYF; J gene: TRBJ2-5; V gene: TRBV13
CDR3 protein: CASSPQLGSQGQGEQYF; J gene: TRBJ2-7; V gene: TRBV18
CDR3 protein: CASSAPRTAPGDEQFF; J gene: TRBJ2-1; V gene: TRBV9
CDR3 protein: CASSRGFSGQETQYF; J gene: TRBJ2-5; V gene: TRBV5-1
CDR3 protein: CASSLGGSWEQYF; J gene: TRBJ2-7; V gene: TRBV5-1
CDR3 protein: CASSKSGHPGLAGETQYF; J gene: TRBJ2-5; V gene: TRBV21-1
CDR3 protein: CASSSGGENNYGYTF; J gene: TRBJ1-2; V gene: TRBV6-5
CDR3 protein: CASSPRDSGRASNSYEQYF; J gene: TRBJ2-7; V gene: TRBV7-2
CDR3 protein: CASSLGQGAVAFF; J gene: TRBJ1-1; V gene: TRBV11-3
CDR3 protein: CATSRDQTEAFF; J gene: TRBJ1-1; V gene: TRBV15
CDR3 protein: CASSEEGGSGNTIYF; J gene: TRBJ1-3; V gene: TRBV2
CDR3 protein: CASSQNKGQGNEKLFF; J gene: TRBJ1-4; V gene: TRBV4-3
CDR3 protein: CASTRGWATLPGNTIYF; J gene: TRBJ1-3; V gene: TRBV5-6
CDR3 protein: CASSLDRADTEAFF; J gene: TRBJ1-1; V gene: TRBV7-2
CDR3 protein: CASSPWGGVDGYTF; J gene: TRBJ1-2; V gene: TRBV28
CDR3 protein: CASSVGIGQVGMEAQYF; J gene: TRBJ2-5; V gene: TRBV9
CDR3 protein: CASSFPKSFTGTDTQYF; J gene: TRBJ2-3; V gene: TRBV28
CDR3 protein: CARLKETQYF; J gene: TRBJ2-5; V gene: TRBV6-5
CDR3 protein: CASSKPGLAGGRSYNEQFF; J gene: TRBJ2-1; V gene: TRBV18
CDR3 protein: CASSLGVVGRASNEQFF; J gene: TRBJ2-1; V gene: TRBV7-9
CDR3 protein: CASSRQKTEAFF; J gene: TRBJ1-1; V gene: TRBV7-9
CDR3 protein: CASSLWSGRDEQYF; J gene: TRBJ2-7; V gene: TRBV5-1
CDR3 protein: CASSVTRLTNTGELFF; J gene: TRBJ2-2; V gene: TRBV9
CDR3 protein: CASSLTGGNHEQYF; J gene: TRBJ2-7; V gene: TRBV28